These 18 T cell receptor beta chains came from one sample sequenced in a study of response to subunit inactivated influenza vaccine. TCRdb re-derived calls from the RT-PCR reads in MiXCR, one entry per CDR3 protein. The table includes about 700,000 distinct CDR3 sequences, around 14% detected once. The specimen comprised PBMCs from blood, sampled roughly 12 days after vaccination. These receptors all come from a man aged 45-60 years who received an inactivated influenza vaccine.

This clonotype was counted only a few times. DNA of the CDR3: TGTGCCAGCAGCTTAGGAGATCTAGGGCAGTACTTC. Protein: CASSLGDLGQYF. This chain links TRBV7-2 with TRBJ2-7, with D unresolved. The V end was cut by 1 base, the J end by 9 bases, with 10 bases between. The CDR3 runs to 12 residues. The germline V gene has CDR1 SGHTA and CDR2 FQGNSA. Full variable domain (remainder filled in from reference TRBV7-2 and TRBJ2-7): GAGVSQSPSNKVTEKGKDVELRCDPISGHTALYWYRQSLGQGLEFLIYFQGNSAPDKSGLPSDRFSAERTGGSVSTLTIQRTQQEDSAVYLCASSLGDLGQYFGPGTRLTVT.

The chain combines TRBV3-1 with TRBJ2-3; D uncertain. Trimming took off 1 base at V and 4 bases at J, with 9 bases between the two ends. The CDR3 is 14 residues long. Germline values: CDR1 LGHDT, CDR2 YNNKEL (reference sequence). The CDR3 protein is CASSQAGRPDTQYF. DNA of the CDR3: TGTGCCAGCAGCCAAGCTGGACGTCCAGATACGCAGTATTTT.

This chain uses TRBV4-3 with TRBJ2-7, with D perhaps being TRBD1 or TRBD2 (5 bases each). The V gene's germline CDR1 is LGHNA and CDR2 YSLEER. CDR3 length: 16 residues. The V and J ends lost 0 bases and 0 bases respectively, with 12 bases between them. CDR3 in DNA: TGCGCCAGCAGCCAAGATGGGGGTCTTAGCTCCTACGAGCAGTACTTC. This gives the protein CASSQDGGLSSYEQYF.

This chain links TRBV6-5 with TRBJ2-1; D is possibly TRBD2 (5 bases). Germline V gene lookup returns CDR1 MNHEY and CDR2 SVGAGI. Between the trimmed V and J ends, which lost 2 bases and 10 bases, there was a span of 15 bases. This CDR3 region has 14 residues. In DNA form, the CDR3 reads TGTGCCAGCAGTTACAGGCAGGACTCTGGGGAGCAGTTCTTC. Translated, it gives CASSYRQDSGEQFF.

This clonotype was counted between two and nine times. This rearrangement joins TRBV15 to TRBJ2-7; 9 bases align to TRBD1. CDR3 size: 16 residues. Germline values: CDR1 LNHNV, CDR2 YYDKDF (reference sequence). Trimming removed 1 base from V and 2 bases from J; junction bases left unmatched: 6. CDR3 protein: CATSRVSGTGPYEQYF. CDR3 coding DNA: TGTGCCACCAGCAGAGTCTCGGGGACAGGGCCCTACGAGCAGTACTTC. Combining the CDR3 with reference TRBV15 and TRBJ2-7 gives the whole variable domain DAMVIQNPRYQVTQFGKPVTLSCSQTLNHNVMYWYQQKSSQAPKLLFHYYDKDFNNEADTPDNFQSRRPNTSFCFLDIRSPGLGDTAMYLCATSRVSGTGPYEQYFGPGTRLTVT.

The table lists this clonotype with many counts. The chain recombines TRBV20-1 with TRBJ2-5; TRBD2 is a possible D gene (6 bases). Germline CDR1 reads DFQATT; CDR2 reads SNEGSKA (reference sequence). This CDR3 has 16 residues. Trimming stripped 3 bases from V and 2 bases from J, with 19 bases between. The CDR3 loop is CSASLLAGKPQETQYF. CDR3 DNA sequence: TGCAGTGCTAGTTTACTGGCGGGGAAACCTCAAGAGACCCAGTACTTC.

The chain carries TRBV11-2 and TRBJ2-5, with 9 bases that match TRBD1. With 1 base clipped from V and 5 bases from J, the junction kept 11 bases outside the gene matches. The CDR3 covers 17 residues. Looked up from germline, CDR1 is SGHAT and CDR2 is FQNNGV. As DNA, the CDR3 is TGTGCCAGCAGCTTAGGGGCCACAGGGGGCGGTACGGAGACCCAGTACTTC. Translation gives CASSLGATGGGTETQYF. The full variable domain, completed using reference TRBV11-2 and TRBJ2-5, is EAGVAQSPRYKIIEKRQSVAFWCNPISGHATLYWYQQILGQGPKLLIQFQNNGVVDDSQLPKDRFSAERLKGVDSTLKIQPAKLEDSAVYLCASSLGATGGGTETQYFGPGTRLLVL.

This clonotype was counted a few times. CDR3 in amino acids: CASSGRAGLPNTEAFF. CDR3 DNA: TGTGCCAGCAGCGGCAGGGCCGGTCTTCCGAACACTGAAGCTTTCTTT. The chain is built from TRBV9 and TRBJ1-1, with a weak D call TRBD1 (5 bases). The germline CDR1 and CDR2 sequences are SGDLS and YYNGEE. The ends were cut back, 3 bases at V and 1 base at J, with 16 bases in the middle. CDR3 length: 16 amino acids.

The chain uses TRBV4-1 and TRBJ2-7; 11 bases are shared with TRBD1. The CDR3 spans 14 residues. Trimming cost V 5 bases and J 2 bases; bases outside gene matches: 2. The germline CDR1 and CDR2 sequences are MGHRA and YSYEKL. CDR3 region: CASSGQGAAYEQYF. The CDR3 region has the DNA TGCGCCAGCAGCGGACAGGGGGCTGCCTACGAGCAGTACTTC.

The chain couples TRBV7-9 to TRBJ1-2; 7 bases map to TRBD1. The CDR3 is 15 residues long. CDR1 SEHNR and CDR2 FQNEAQ come from the germline V gene (reference sequence). J was trimmed by 4 bases and V by 3 bases; bases with no gene match: 8. This CDR3 reads CASSFSGGISYGYTF. The CDR3 DNA reads as TGTGCCAGCAGCTTCTCAGGGGGGATAAGCTATGGCTACACCTTC.

The V call is TRBV10-3, the J call TRBJ2-3; tentatively, D is TRBD2 (6 bases). CDR1 ENHRY and CDR2 SYGVKD come from the germline V gene. The length of the CDR3 is 14 residues. V was pared by 4 bases and J by 5 bases, with 13 bases between. DNA of the CDR3: TGTGCCATCAGTGTAGCGGCTAGGGAAGATACGCAGTATTTT. It specifies CAISVAAREDTQYF.

J is TRBJ2-7 and V is TRBV10-3; D call uncertain. The CDR3 is made up of 13 amino acids. Germline values: CDR1 ENHRY, CDR2 SYGVKD. Trimming pared 3 bases from V and 3 bases from J, leaving 9 bases between. The CDR3 nucleotides read TGTGCCATCAGTGAATCGAGAGACTACGAGCAGTACTTC. This translates into CAISESRDYEQYF.

This chain uses TRBV9 with TRBJ2-2, with 9 bases identical to TRBD2. Germline CDR1 SGDLS, CDR2 YYNGEE. The CDR3 loop spans 17 amino acids. The ends lost 1 base at V and 6 bases at J; junction bases unmatched: 10. CDR3 residues: CASSVNGYGGGAGELFF. The CDR3 nucleotides are TGTGCCAGCAGCGTAAACGGTTATGGCGGGGGGGCCGGGGAGCTGTTTTTT.

This clonotype showed up many times. This sequence joins TRBV27 and TRBJ1-1; 7 positions match TRBD1. CDR1 and CDR2 from the germline V gene are MNHEY and SMNVEV (reference sequence). V lost 6 bases, J lost 11 bases, and 6 bases stayed unmatched. This CDR3 comprises 11 residues. The DNA of the CDR3 is TGTGCCAGCAGGACCACAGGGGCGGCTTTCTTT. As protein: CASRTTGAAFF.

This clonotype turned up a few times. The chain carries TRBV12-3 or TRBV12-4 and TRBJ2-2; the D call may be TRBD1 or TRBD2 (5 bases each). Trimming stripped 1 base from V and 3 bases from J, with 6 bases between. The CDR3 sequence is 14 residues long. In DNA form, the CDR3 reads TGTGCCAGCAGTTTAGGAGGGGACACCGGGGAGCTGTTTTTT. Translated: CASSLGGDTGELFF.

This clonotype has ten or more counts. This CDR3 reads CSARVPGTGNQPQHF. Here the CDR3 DNA reads TGCAGTGCTAGAGTCCCGGGAACGGGCAATCAGCCCCAGCATTTT. The chain is built from TRBV20-1 and TRBJ1-5, with no clear D. The CDR3 loop spans 15 amino acids. The V and J ends lost 1 base and 2 bases respectively, with 12 bases between them. CDR1 DFQATT and CDR2 SNEGSKA come from the germline V gene (reference sequence).

This clonotype has only a few counts. This chain connects TRBV5-6 to TRBJ2-3; no reliable D call. The CDR3 has 16 amino acids. Trimming pared 0 bases from V and 3 bases from J, leaving 14 bases between. Germline V CDR1 and CDR2: SGHDT, YYEEEE. The CDR3 is CASSLVQVGLTDTQYF. The CDR3 nucleotides read TGTGCCAGCAGCTTGGTCCAGGTCGGGCTGACAGATACGCAGTATTTT.

The chain uses TRBV3-1 and TRBJ2-3; 10 bases match TRBD2. Germline V CDR1 and CDR2: LGHDT, YNNKEL (reference sequence). The CDR3 is made up of 14 amino acids. The ends lost 7 bases at V and 3 bases at J; junction bases unmatched: 4. The CDR3 DNA sequence: TGTGCCAGCAAGCTGACTAGCGGGACAGATACGCAGTATTTT. It translates to CASKLTSGTDTQYF.